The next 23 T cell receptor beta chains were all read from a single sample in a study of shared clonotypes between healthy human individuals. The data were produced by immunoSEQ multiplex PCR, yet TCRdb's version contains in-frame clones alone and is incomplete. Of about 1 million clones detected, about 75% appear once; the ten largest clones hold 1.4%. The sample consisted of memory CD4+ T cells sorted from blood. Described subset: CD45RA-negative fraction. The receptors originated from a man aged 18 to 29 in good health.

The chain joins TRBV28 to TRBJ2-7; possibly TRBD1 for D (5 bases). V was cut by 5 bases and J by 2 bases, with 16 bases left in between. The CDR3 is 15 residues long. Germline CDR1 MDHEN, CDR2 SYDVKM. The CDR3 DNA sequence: TGTGCCAGCAGTACCCAGGGAAGTAACACCTACGAGCAGTACTTC. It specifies CASSTQGSNTYEQYF.

CDR3 in amino acids: CASSPITSPFVDTQYF. The CDR3 DNA is TGTGCCAGCTCACCCATTACCTCACCATTCGTAGATACGCAGTATTTT. This rearrangement joins TRBV18 to TRBJ2-3; D unclear. Germline values: CDR1 KGHSH, CDR2 LQKENI. CDR3 size: 16 residues. V dropped 3 bases and J dropped 5 bases, with 18 bases sitting between them.

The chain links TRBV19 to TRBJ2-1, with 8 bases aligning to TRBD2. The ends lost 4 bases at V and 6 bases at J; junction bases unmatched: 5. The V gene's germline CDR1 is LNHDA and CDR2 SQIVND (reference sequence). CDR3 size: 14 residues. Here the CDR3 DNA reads TGTGCCAGTAGTACGGGACTAGTCCTCAATGAGCAGTTCTTC. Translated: CASSTGLVLNEQFF.

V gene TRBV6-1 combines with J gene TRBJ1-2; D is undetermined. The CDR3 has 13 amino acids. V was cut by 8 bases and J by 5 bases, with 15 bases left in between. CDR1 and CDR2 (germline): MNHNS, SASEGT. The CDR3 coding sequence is TGTGCCAGCGCTCGAGCTGAGCATTATGGCTACACCTTC. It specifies CASARAEHYGYTF.

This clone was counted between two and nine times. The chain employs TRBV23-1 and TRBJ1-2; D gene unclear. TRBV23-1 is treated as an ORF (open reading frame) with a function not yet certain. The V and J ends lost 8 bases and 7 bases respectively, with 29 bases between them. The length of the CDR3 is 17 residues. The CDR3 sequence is CASGPGPADLEGRGYTF. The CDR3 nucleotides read TGCGCCAGCGGCCCCGGGCCTGCAGACCTAGAAGGACGTGGCTACACCTTC.

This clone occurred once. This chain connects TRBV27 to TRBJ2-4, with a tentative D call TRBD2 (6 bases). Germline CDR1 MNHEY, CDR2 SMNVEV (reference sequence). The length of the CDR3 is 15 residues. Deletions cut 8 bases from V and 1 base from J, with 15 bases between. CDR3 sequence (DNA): TGTGCCAGCCGTGAATTTGGAGGGGCCAAAAACATTCAGTACTTC. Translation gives CASREFGGAKNIQYF.

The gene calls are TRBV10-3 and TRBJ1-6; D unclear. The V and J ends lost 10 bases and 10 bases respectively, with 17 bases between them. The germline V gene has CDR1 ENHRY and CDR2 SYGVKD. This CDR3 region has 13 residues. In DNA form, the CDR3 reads TGTGCCACTACCGACGGAGCCTCCTCACCCCTCCACTTT. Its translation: CATTDGASSPLHF.

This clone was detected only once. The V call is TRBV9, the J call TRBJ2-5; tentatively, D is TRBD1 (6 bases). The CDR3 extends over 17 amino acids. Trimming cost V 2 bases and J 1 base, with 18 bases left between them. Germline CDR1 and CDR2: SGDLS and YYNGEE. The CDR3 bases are TGTGCCAGCAGCGTTGGCCTCTCATGGGACATCCAAGAGACCCAGTACTTC. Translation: CASSVGLSWDIQETQYF.

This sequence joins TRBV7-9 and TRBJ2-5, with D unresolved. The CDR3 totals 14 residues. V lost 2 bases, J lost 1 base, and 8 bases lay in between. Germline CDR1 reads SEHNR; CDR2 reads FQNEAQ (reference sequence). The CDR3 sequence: CASSLLPVQETQYF. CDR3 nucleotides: TGTGCCAGCAGCTTATTACCAGTCCAAGAGACCCAGTACTTC.

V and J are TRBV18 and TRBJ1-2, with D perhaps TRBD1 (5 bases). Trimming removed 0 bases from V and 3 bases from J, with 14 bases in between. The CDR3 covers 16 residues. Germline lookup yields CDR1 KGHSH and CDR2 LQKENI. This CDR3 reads CASSPPSQGAHYGYTF. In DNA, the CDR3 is TGTGCCAGCTCACCACCGTCCCAGGGAGCCCACTATGGCTACACCTTC.

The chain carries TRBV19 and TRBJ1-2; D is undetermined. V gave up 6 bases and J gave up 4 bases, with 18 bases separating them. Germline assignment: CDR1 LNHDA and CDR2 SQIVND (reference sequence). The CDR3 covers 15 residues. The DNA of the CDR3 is TGTGCCAGTAGATCCGCCTTGGGTGTCGGCTATGGCTACACCTTC. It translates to CASRSALGVGYGYTF.

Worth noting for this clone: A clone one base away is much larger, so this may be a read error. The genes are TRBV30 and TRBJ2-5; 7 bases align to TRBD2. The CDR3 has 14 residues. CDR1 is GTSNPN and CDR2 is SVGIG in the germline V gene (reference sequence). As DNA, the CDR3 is TGTGCCTGGTGGCGACGGGGGGATCAAGAGGCCCAGTACTTC. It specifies CAWWRRGDQEAQYF.

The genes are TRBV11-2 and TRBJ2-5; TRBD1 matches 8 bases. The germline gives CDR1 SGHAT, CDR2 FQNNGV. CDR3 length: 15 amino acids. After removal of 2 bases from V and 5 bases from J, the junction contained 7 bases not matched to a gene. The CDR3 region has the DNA TGTGCCAGCAGCTTACCACGGACAGGGAGGGAGACCCAGTACTTC. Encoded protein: CASSLPRTGRETQYF.

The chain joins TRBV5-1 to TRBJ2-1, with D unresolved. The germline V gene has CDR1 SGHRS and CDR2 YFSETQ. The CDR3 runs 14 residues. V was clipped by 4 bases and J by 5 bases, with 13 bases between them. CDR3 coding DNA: TGCGCCAGCAGCGTAGGACGGAGTGACAATGAGCAGTTCTTC. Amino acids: CASSVGRSDNEQFF.

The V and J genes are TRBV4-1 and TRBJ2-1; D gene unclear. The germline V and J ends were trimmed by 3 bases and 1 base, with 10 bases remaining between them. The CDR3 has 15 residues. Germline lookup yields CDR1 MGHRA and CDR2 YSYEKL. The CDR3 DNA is TGCGCCAGCAGCCAGTTAGCAAATTCCTACAATGAGCAGTTCTTC. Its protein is CASSQLANSYNEQFF.

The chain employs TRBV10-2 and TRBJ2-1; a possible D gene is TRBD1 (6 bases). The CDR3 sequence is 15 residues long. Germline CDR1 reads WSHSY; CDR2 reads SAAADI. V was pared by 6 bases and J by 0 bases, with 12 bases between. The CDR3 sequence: CASRETGISYNEQFF. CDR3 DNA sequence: TGCGCCAGCAGGGAAACAGGGATCTCCTACAATGAGCAGTTCTTC.

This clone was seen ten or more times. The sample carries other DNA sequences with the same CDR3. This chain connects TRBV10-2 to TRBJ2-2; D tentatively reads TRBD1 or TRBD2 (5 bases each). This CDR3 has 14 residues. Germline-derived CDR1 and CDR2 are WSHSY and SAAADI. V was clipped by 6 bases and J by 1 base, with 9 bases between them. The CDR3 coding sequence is TGCGCCAGCAGGAGAGGGGAGAACACCGGGGAGCTGTTTTTT. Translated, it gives CASRRGENTGELFF.

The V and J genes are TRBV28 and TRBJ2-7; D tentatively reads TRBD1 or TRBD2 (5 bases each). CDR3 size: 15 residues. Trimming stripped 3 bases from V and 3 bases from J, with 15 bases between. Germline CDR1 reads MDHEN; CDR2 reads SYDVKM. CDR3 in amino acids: CASSFRSGTLYEQYF. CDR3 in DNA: TGTGCCAGCAGTTTTCGGAGTGGGACCCTCTACGAGCAGTACTTC.

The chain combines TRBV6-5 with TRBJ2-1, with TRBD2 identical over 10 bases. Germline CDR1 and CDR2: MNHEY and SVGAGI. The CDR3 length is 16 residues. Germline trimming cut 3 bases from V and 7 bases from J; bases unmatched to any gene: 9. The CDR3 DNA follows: TGTGCCAGCAGTTATAGCAGCGGGAGGGCCTCTAATGAGCAGTTCTTC. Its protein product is CASSYSSGRASNEQFF.

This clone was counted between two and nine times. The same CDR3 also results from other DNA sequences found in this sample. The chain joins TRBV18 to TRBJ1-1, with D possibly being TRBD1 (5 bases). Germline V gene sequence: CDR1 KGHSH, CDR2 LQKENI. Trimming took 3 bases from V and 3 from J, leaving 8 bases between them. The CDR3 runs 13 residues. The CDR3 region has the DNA TGTGCCAGCTCACCGATCAGGGACACTGAAGCTTTCTTT. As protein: CASSPIRDTEAFF.

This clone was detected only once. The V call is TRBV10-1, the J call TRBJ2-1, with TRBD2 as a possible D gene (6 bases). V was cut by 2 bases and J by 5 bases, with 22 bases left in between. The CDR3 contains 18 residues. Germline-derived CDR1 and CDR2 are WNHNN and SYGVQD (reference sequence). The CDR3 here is CASSEAVSLWGGNNEQFF. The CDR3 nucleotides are TGCGCCAGCAGTGAGGCGGTATCCCTCTGGGGAGGTAACAATGAGCAGTTCTTC.

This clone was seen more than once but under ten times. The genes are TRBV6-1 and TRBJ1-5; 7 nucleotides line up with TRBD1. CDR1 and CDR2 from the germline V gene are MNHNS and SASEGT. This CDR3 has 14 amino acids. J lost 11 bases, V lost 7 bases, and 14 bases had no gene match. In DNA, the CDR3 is TGTGCCAGCACCGAGCCAGGGGGGTTAGGAGCCCAGCATTTT. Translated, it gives CASTEPGGLGAQHF.

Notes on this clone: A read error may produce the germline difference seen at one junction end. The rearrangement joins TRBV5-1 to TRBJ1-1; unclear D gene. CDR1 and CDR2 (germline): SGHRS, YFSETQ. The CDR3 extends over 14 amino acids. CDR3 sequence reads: CASSLDSLNTEAFF. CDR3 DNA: TGCGCCAGCAGTTTGGACTCACTCAACACTGAAGCTTTCTTT.